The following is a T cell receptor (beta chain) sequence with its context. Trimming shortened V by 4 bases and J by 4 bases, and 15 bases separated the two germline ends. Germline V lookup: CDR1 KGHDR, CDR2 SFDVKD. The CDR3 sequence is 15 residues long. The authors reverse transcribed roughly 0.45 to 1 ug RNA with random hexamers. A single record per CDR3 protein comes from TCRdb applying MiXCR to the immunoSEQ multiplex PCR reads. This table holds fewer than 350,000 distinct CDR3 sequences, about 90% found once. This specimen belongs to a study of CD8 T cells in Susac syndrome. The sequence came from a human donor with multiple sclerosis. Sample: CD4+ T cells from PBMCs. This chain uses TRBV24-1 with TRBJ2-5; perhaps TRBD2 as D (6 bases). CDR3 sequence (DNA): TGTGCCACCAGTGACGTCAGGGAGGCAAGAGAGACCCAGTACTTC. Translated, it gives CATSDVREARETQYF.